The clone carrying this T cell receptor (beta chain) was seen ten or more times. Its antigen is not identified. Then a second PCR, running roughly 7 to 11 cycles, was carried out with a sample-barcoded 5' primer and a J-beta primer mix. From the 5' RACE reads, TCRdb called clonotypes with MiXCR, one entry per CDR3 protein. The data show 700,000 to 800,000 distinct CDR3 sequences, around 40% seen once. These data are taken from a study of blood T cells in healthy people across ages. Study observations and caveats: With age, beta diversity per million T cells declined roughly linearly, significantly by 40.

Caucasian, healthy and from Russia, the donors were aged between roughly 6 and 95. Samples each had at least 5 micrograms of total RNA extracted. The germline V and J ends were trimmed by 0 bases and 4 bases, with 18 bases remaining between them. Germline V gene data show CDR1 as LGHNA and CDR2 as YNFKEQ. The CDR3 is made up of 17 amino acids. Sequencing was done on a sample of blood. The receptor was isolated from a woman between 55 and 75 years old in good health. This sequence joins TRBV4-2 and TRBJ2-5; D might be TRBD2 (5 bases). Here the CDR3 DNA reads TGTGCCAGCAGCCAAGATTCTCGAGGGAGAGTAGGAGAGACCCAGTACTTC. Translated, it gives CASSQDSRGRVGETQYF.